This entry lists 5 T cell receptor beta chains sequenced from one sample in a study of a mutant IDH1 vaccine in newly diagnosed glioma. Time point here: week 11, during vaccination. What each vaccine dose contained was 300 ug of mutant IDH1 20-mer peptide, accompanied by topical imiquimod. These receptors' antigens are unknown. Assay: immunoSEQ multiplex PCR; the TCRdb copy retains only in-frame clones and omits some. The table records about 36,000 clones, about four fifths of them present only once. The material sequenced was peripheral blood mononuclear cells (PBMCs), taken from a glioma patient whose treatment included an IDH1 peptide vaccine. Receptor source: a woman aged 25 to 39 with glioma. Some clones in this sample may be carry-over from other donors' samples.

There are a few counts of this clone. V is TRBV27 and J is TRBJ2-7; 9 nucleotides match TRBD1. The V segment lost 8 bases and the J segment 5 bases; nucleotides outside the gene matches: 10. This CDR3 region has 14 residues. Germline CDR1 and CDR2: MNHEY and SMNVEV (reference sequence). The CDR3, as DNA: TGTGCCAGCCGCCCCGGGACAGGGCCCAACGAGCAGTACTTC. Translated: CASRPGTGPNEQYF.

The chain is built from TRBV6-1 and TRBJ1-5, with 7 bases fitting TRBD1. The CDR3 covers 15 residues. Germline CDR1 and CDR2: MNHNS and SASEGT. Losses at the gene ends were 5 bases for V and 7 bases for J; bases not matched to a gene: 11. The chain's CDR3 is CASSPRGSGGQPQHF. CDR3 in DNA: TGTGCCAGCAGTCCCCGAGGGTCAGGGGGACAGCCCCAGCATTTT.

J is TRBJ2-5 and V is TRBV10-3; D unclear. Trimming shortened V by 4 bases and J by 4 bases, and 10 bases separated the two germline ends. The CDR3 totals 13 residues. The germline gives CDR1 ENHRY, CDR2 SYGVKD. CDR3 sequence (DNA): TGTGCCATCAGTGTCCGCTCCGGAGAGACCCAGTACTTC. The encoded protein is CAISVRSGETQYF.

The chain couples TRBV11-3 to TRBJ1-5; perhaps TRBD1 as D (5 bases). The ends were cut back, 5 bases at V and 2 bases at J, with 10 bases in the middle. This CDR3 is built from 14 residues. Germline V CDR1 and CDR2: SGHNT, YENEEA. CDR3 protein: CASSPGGGNQPQHF. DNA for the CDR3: TGTGCCAGCAGCCCCGGAGGGGGCAATCAGCCCCAGCATTTT.

CDR3 in DNA: TGTGCCAGCAGGTATGGACAGGGGATACCTGAAGCTTTCTTT. Translation: CASRYGQGIPEAFF. The rearrangement links TRBV6-1 to TRBJ1-1; TRBD1 agrees at 9 bases. Looked up from germline, CDR1 is MNHNS and CDR2 is SASEGT. The CDR3 loop spans 14 amino acids. After removal of 6 bases from V and 6 bases from J, the junction contained 8 bases not matched to a gene.